This TCR beta chain was identified during a study of PD-L1 blockade in urothelial cancer. The CDR3 has 14 residues. V was pared by 0 bases and J by 7 bases, with 2 bases of the junction left unmatched. CDR1 and CDR2 from the germline V gene are MNHEY and SVGAGI. Clones were read by immunoSEQ multiplex PCR, and TCRdb kept only the in-frame ones, dropping some. Among about 45,000 clones, more than 70% were seen once, and the ten largest hold 3.9%. This receptor was identified in a man aged 80 or over with urothelial cancer. The sequencing used PBMCs, collected around atezolizumab (anti-PD-L1) treatment. This chain connects TRBV6-5 to TRBJ1-2, with 10 bases lining up with TRBD1. CDR3 sequence: CASSYSTGGRGYTF. CDR3 nucleotides: TGTGCCAGCAGTTACTCGACAGGGGGCCGTGGCTACACCTTC.